The sequence of this TCR beta chain was determined in a study of T cell changes during pregnancy in multiple sclerosis. Libraries were prepared by immunoSEQ multiplex PCR; TCRdb keeps only in-frame clonotypes and omits some of them. The sample includes some 87,000 clones, over 90% of them seen just once. The sequence was obtained from a female donor with multiple sclerosis, enrolled in a pregnancy study. The specimen comprised peripheral blood, sampled in the second trimester of pregnancy.

The CDR3 region has the DNA TGTGCCGGAGACAGGAATGAAAAACTGTTTTTT. Amino acid sequence: CAGDRNEKLFF. The gene calls are TRBV2 and TRBJ1-4; TRBD1 might be the D (6 bases). Per germline, CDR1 SNHLY and CDR2 FYNNEI. There are 11 residues in the CDR3. Trimming cost V 11 bases and J 5 bases, with 9 bases left between them. The full variable domain, completed using reference TRBV2 and TRBJ1-4, is EPEVTQTPSHQVTQMGQEVILRCVPISNHLYFYWYRQILGQKVEFLVSFYNNEISEKSEIFDDQFSVERPDGSNFTLKIRSTKLEDSAMYFCAGDRNEKLFFGSGTQLSVL.